This is a list of T cell receptor beta chains from one sample in a study of blood T cell repertoires in COVID-19. Produced via immunoSEQ multiplex PCR; TCRdb's table is partial and in-frame only. Of about 80,000 clones listed, 82% are singletons. The sequenced sample was peripheral blood. These receptors originate from a human donor in a cohort sampled during active COVID-19. CDR3s leave out the opening cysteine and the closing phenylalanine or tryptophan. The order of the fields is clone size, D gene, J gene, V gene, CDR3 protein. D genes are given only for firm matches. For some rows the clone size is stated as once, few or many, or as a class when expanded; others skip it.

NA NA TRBJ1-1 TRBV5-1 ASSDQGPGDTEAF
NA NA TRBJ2-3 TRBV19 ASGARGAFTDTQY
NA TRBD1 TRBJ1-4 TRBV29-1 SVEGEGGANEKLF
NA NA TRBJ1-4 TRBV19 ASRRIGEKLF
NA TRBD1 TRBJ1-1 TRBV30 AWSSGQESSEAF
NA TRBD1 TRBJ2-1 TRBV7-3 ASSLAGTVNDKQF
NA TRBD1 TRBJ2-3 TRBV24-1 ATSVPGQDDTDTQY
NA TRBD1 TRBJ2-1 TRBV10-1 ASSGGTGSYNEQF
few TRBD1 TRBJ1-2 TRBV5-1 ASSPGDRGNYGYT
NA NA TRBJ1-5 TRBV6-6 ASRLSSYNQPQH
once NA TRBJ2-6 TRBV27 ASTGLSGANVLT
NA NA TRBJ2-2 TRBV6-6 ASGGAGGELF
NA NA TRBJ2-7 TRBV5-1 ASSLRGARDSEQY
NA TRBD1 TRBJ1-6 TRBV19 ASSKGAHNSPLH
NA TRBD2 TRBJ2-5 TRBV7-9 ASSLAGGEETQY
NA NA TRBJ1-4 TRBV7-8 ASSLGQVDEKLF
medium-sized TRBD1 TRBJ1-5 TRBV6-5 ASSRGTGDQPQH
NA NA TRBJ1-1 TRBV21-1 ASSNYVLGQGKIGGVNTEAF
NA TRBD1 TRBJ1-2 TRBV2 ASSEADRGGYGYT
NA NA TRBJ2-7 TRBV18 ASSRPDSYEQY
NA TRBD2 TRBJ2-1 TRBV27 ASSGLAGGPTEQF
NA NA TRBJ1-2 TRBV10-2 ASSETGRGGGYT
NA NA TRBJ2-5 TRBV5-4 ASSLGHSETQY
NA TRBD2 TRBJ2-1 TRBV6-2/TRBV6-3 ASSYLGRGEQF
NA TRBD2 TRBJ2-1 TRBV9 ASSVGAGGYNEQF
NA TRBD2 TRBJ2-5 TRBV4-2 ASSQGDSGQETQY
NA TRBD2 TRBJ2-1 TRBV2 ASSDEGLAGGPNEQF